This T cell receptor (beta chain) was recovered during a study of blood T cell repertoires in COVID-19. Study-wide background: Sites across the United States, Italy and Spain contributed samples from acute and convalescent COVID-19. In each case, the material was cDNA or gDNA derived from T cells, B-cell-depleted T cells, or PBMCs.

Trimming pared 7 bases from V and 7 bases from J, leaving 14 bases between. Germline V gives CDR1 LNHDA, CDR2 SQIVND (reference sequence). CDR3 length equals 14 residues. In the source study's methods: From reference gene primer amplification, estimates of nucleated cell counts were derived. The table came from immunoSEQ multiplex PCR; TCRdb's copy has only in-frame clones and leaves some out. Clone size and the V and J calls come from that table; the DNA yielded D and trimming. The sample holds some 120,000 clones; around 87% are singletons and the top ten take approximately 4%. The sequencing sample was made of peripheral blood. The chain is built from TRBV19 and TRBJ1-6, with D possibly matching TRBD1 (6 bases). This receptor was obtained from a woman between 55 and 75 years old with acute or convalescent COVID-19. The CDR3 loop is CASTPTGRNSPLHF. The CDR3, as DNA: TGTGCCAGTACCCCGACAGGAAGGAATTCACCCCTCCACTTT.